A single sample is the source of the 30 T cell receptor beta chains below, sequenced in a study of cytomegalovirus exposure and HLA in healthy donors. It was with 60 Vbeta and 13 Jbeta primers that the PCR ran. Some clones are missing from TCRdb's copy, which holds only in-frame ones; the method was immunoSEQ multiplex PCR. The table shows about 150,000 clones, with over 60% occurring only once. Sequenced material: PBMCs. Receptors originate from a middle-aged man in good health and CMV-seropositive.

This chain connects TRBV7-8 to TRBJ1-3; possibly TRBD1 for D (5 bases). The CDR3 spans 16 residues. Germline V gene lookup returns CDR1 SGHVS and CDR2 FQNEAQ. Trimming cost V 1 base and J 0 bases, with 10 bases left between them. Written as DNA, the CDR3 is TGTGCCAGCAGCTTAGGCGCAGGGCCCTCTGGAAACACCATATATTTT. Amino acid sequence: CASSLGAGPSGNTIYF.

The rearrangement uses TRBV27 and TRBJ2-7; 9 bases are shared with TRBD1. The germline gives CDR1 MNHEY, CDR2 SMNVEV (reference sequence). V gave up 5 bases and J gave up 6 bases; unmatched junction bases: 5. The CDR3 extends over 13 amino acids. The CDR3 DNA reads TGTGCCAGCAGTCTAAACAGGGGGCGCGAGCAGTACTTC. As protein: CASSLNRGREQYF.

The DNA of the CDR3 is TGTGCCAGCAGCGTAGGATGGGCTACCGTCTATCCGGAGACCCAGTACTTC. Translation: CASSVGWATVYPETQYF. This chain joins TRBV9 and TRBJ2-5; D is undetermined. Between the trimmed V and J ends, which lost 0 bases and 5 bases, there was a span of 20 bases. The CDR3 has 17 amino acids. Germline CDR1 SGDLS, CDR2 YYNGEE.

The gene calls are TRBV30 and TRBJ2-1; D is possibly TRBD1 (5 bases). CDR1 and CDR2 (germline): GTSNPN, SVGIG (reference sequence). The CDR3 is made up of 13 amino acids. V was shortened by 1 base and J by 4 bases, with 8 bases between the two germline ends. The CDR3 spells CAWSANRYNEQFF. In nucleotides, the CDR3 is TGTGCCTGGAGTGCTAACAGGTACAATGAGCAGTTCTTC. The full variable domain, completed using reference TRBV30 and TRBJ2-1, is SQTIHQWPATLVQPVGSPLSLECTVEGTSNPNLYWYRQAAGRGLQLLFYSVGIGQISSEVPQNLSASRPQDRQFILSSKKLLLSDSGFYLCAWSANRYNEQFFGPGTRLTVL.

J is TRBJ2-7 and V is TRBV30, with 15 bases matching TRBD2. CDR3 length: 16 residues. The junction had 12 bases not matched to a gene; V was cut back by 8 bases and J by 4 bases. The germline V gene has CDR1 GTSNPN and CDR2 SVGIG (reference sequence). CDR3 in DNA: TGTGCCGGCACCACCGGGACTAGCGGGAGGATGTACGAGCAGTACTTC. Translating it yields CAGTTGTSGRMYEQYF.

The genes are TRBV6-6 and TRBJ1-4, with D maybe TRBD1 (5 bases). Germline V gene lookup returns CDR1 MNHNY and CDR2 SVGAGI (reference sequence). V was shortened by 2 bases and J by 6 bases, with 10 bases between the two germline ends. This CDR3 region has 14 residues. The CDR3 spells CASSYGVRDEKLFF. The CDR3 bases are TGTGCCAGCAGTTACGGGGTCAGGGATGAAAAACTGTTTTTT.

This chain connects TRBV6-5 to TRBJ1-1; 10 bases match TRBD1. The CDR3 spans 15 residues. The J segment lost 2 bases and the V segment lost 2 bases, leaving 2 bases of the junction unmatched. Germline CDR1 MNHEY, CDR2 SVGAGI. CDR3 residues: CASSYGTGANTEAFF. CDR3 DNA: TGTGCCAGCAGTTACGGGACAGGGGCTAACACTGAAGCTTTCTTT.

The chain combines TRBV27 with TRBJ2-1; the match to TRBD2 covers 8 bases. The junction had 5 bases not matched to a gene; V was cut back by 2 bases and J by 2 bases. Germline CDR1 reads MNHEY; CDR2 reads SMNVEV (reference sequence). CDR3 size: 16 residues. The CDR3 bases are TGTGCCAGCAGTTTAAGTAGCGGGGTTACCTACAATGAGCAGTTCTTC. It encodes CASSLSSGVTYNEQFF.

This clone occurred a few times. V gene TRBV11-2 combines with J gene TRBJ2-1; a weak D match, TRBD2 (8 bases). Germline CDR1 is SGHAT and CDR2 is FQNNGV. With 5 bases removed from V and 12 bases from J, the gap between germline ends came to 23 bases. This CDR3 spans 15 amino acids. The CDR3: CASSRSGTPPGGQFF. In DNA, the CDR3 is TGTGCCAGCAGCCGTAGCGGGACCCCACCAGGGGGGCAGTTCTTC.

The chain recombines TRBV6-1 with TRBJ1-1; D might be TRBD1 (5 bases). Germline V gene sequence: CDR1 MNHNS, CDR2 SASEGT. CDR3 length: 14 residues. The CDR3 protein is CALLRGELNTEAFF. CDR3 bases: TGTGCGTTGCTTCGGGGGGAACTAAACACTGAAGCTTTCTTT.

The V gene is TRBV18, the J gene TRBJ2-7; tentative D call: TRBD2 (5 bases). The germline gives CDR1 KGHSH, CDR2 LQKENI. V was clipped by 0 bases and J by 2 bases, with 8 bases between them. The CDR3 consists of 14 residues. CDR3 nucleotide sequence: TGTGCCAGCTCACCACCGACGACTACCTACGAGCAGTACTTC. Protein: CASSPPTTTYEQYF. Full variable domain (missing parts from reference TRBV18 and TRBJ2-7): NAGVMQNPRHLVRRRGQEARLRCSPMKGHSHVYWYRQLPEEGLKFMVYLQKENIIDESGMPKERFSAEFPKEGPSILRIQQVVRGDSAAYFCASSPPTTTYEQYFGPGTRLTVT.

This clone was found a few times. The rearrangement links TRBV7-3 to TRBJ2-1, with a weak D call TRBD2 (6 bases). CDR1 and CDR2 (germline): SGHTA, FQGTGA. This CDR3 region has 14 residues. V was pared by 2 bases and J by 7 bases, with 12 bases between. The CDR3 DNA reads TGTGCCAGCAGCTTATCGGGACTTACTAATGAGCAGTTCTTC. Protein product: CASSLSGLTNEQFF.

The gene calls are TRBV28 and TRBJ1-3; D call uncertain. Trimming removed 6 bases at V and 9 bases at J, with 18 bases between. Germline V lookup: CDR1 MDHEN, CDR2 SYDVKM. The CDR3 loop spans 14 amino acids. The CDR3 reads CASRPLSAQSTIYF. CDR3 coding DNA: TGTGCCAGCAGACCCCTTAGCGCTCAAAGCACCATATATTTT. The full variable domain, its missing parts supplied by reference TRBV28 and TRBJ1-3, is DVKVTQSSRYLVKRTGEKVFLECVQDMDHENMFWYRQDPGLGLRLIYFSYDVKMKEKGDIPEGYSVSREKKERFSLILESASTNQTSMYLCASRPLSAQSTIYFGEGSWLTVV.

The CDR3 spells CASSTRQGATGELFF. CDR3 DNA: TGTGCCAGCAGCACCCGACAGGGGGCGACCGGGGAGCTGTTTTTT. V and J are TRBV5-4 and TRBJ2-2; 10 bases line up with TRBD1. The CDR3 loop spans 15 amino acids. Looked up from germline, CDR1 is SGHNT and CDR2 is YYREEE (reference sequence). V was clipped by 4 bases and J by 5 bases; unmatched bases: 5.

The chain has TRBV15 and TRBJ2-7; D possibly corresponds to TRBD1 (6 bases). Germline CDR1 reads LNHNV; CDR2 reads YYDKDF (reference sequence). The CDR3 runs 15 residues. V was shortened by 2 bases and J by 3 bases, with 14 bases between the two germline ends. The CDR3 reads CATSRSLTGSYEQYF. The CDR3 coding sequence is TGTGCCACCAGCAGAAGTTTGACAGGTAGCTACGAGCAGTACTTC.

The sample holds a few counts of this clone. The gene calls are TRBV27 and TRBJ2-2, with 10 bases aligning to TRBD2. V dropped 5 bases and J dropped 4; count of bases not matched to a gene: 4. This CDR3 has 15 residues. Germline loops: CDR1 MNHEY, CDR2 SMNVEV (reference sequence). DNA for the CDR3: TGTGCCAGCAGTCCTAGCGGGAGAAGCACCGGGGAGCTGTTTTTT. Amino acid sequence: CASSPSGRSTGELFF.

This clone came up a few times. The rearrangement links TRBV7-3 to TRBJ2-1; 7 nucleotides agree with TRBD2. Germline values: CDR1 SGHTA, CDR2 FQGTGA. The CDR3 has 16 amino acids. V lost 5 bases, J lost 4 bases, and 11 bases stayed unmatched. CDR3: CASSPTSALDYNEQFF. The CDR3, as DNA: TGTGCCAGCAGCCCCACTAGCGCCTTAGATTACAATGAGCAGTTCTTC.

The chain carries TRBV27 and TRBJ2-3; 8 nucleotides line up with TRBD2. Germline values: CDR1 MNHEY, CDR2 SMNVEV (reference sequence). After removal of 1 base from V and 1 base from J, the junction contained 13 bases not matched to a gene. The CDR3 has 19 amino acids. CDR3 sequence reads: CASSLWGSSGRGGTDTQYF. The CDR3 DNA is TGTGCCAGCAGTTTATGGGGGTCCAGCGGGAGAGGTGGCACAGATACGCAGTATTTT.

The chain uses TRBV19 and TRBJ2-7; 9 bases agree with TRBD1. The CDR3 has 15 residues. Trimming at V came to 5 bases and at J to 5 bases, leaving 10 bases not matched to a gene. Germline CDR1 LNHDA, CDR2 SQIVND (reference sequence). CDR3 nucleotide sequence: TGTGCCAGTAGTTTACACGGACAGGGGAAAAACGAGCAGTACTTC. Its translation is CASSLHGQGKNEQYF.

The chain carries TRBV27 and TRBJ2-1; 7 bases agree with TRBD2. Losses at the gene ends were 5 bases for V and 7 bases for J; bases not matched to a gene: 5. The CDR3 loop spans 13 amino acids. Germline V gene sequence: CDR1 MNHEY, CDR2 SMNVEV (reference sequence). The CDR3 bases are TGTGCCAGCAGTCCTTGGGGAGGGAATGAGCAGTTCTTC. Its protein product is CASSPWGGNEQFF.

J is TRBJ2-1 and V is TRBV9, with TRBD2 matching over 7 bases. CDR3 length equals 15 residues. V lost 3 bases and J lost 0; bases outside the gene matches: 3. Germline values: CDR1 SGDLS, CDR2 YYNGEE. Here the CDR3 DNA reads TGTGCCAGCAGCGCAGCGGGAACCTCCTACAATGAGCAGTTCTTC. Amino acids: CASSAAGTSYNEQFF.

The V call is TRBV5-1, the J call TRBJ2-7; TRBD1 aligns across 7 bases. Germline V gene lookup returns CDR1 SGHRS and CDR2 YFSETQ. After removal of 8 bases from V and 1 base from J, the junction contained 3 bases not matched to a gene. The CDR3 spans 12 residues. The CDR3, as DNA: TGCGCCAGTAGGACAGGTTCCTACGAGCAGTACTTC. Protein sequence: CASRTGSYEQYF.

The table lists this clone with a few counts. V usage is TRBV5-1 and J usage is TRBJ2-6, with TRBD2 as a possible D gene (5 bases). CDR3 length: 15 residues. Germline lookup yields CDR1 SGHRS and CDR2 YFSETQ. The germline V and J ends were trimmed by 7 bases and 1 base, with 12 bases remaining between them. As DNA, the CDR3 is TGCGCCAGCCTACCGGGATTATCTGGGGCCAACGTCCTGACTTTC. Amino acid sequence: CASLPGLSGANVLTF.

This clone was recorded only once. The chain joins TRBV7-2 to TRBJ1-2, with 8 bases identical to TRBD1. This CDR3 is built from 16 residues. V shed 7 bases and J 0 bases; nucleotides not matched to a gene: 10. Germline CDR1 and CDR2: SGHTA and FQGNSA. CDR3 loop: CASIPSGGGTNYGYTF. In nucleotides, the CDR3 is TGTGCCAGCATCCCCTCAGGGGGCGGGACTAACTATGGCTACACCTTC.

This clone was detected a few times. The V gene is TRBV20-1, the J gene TRBJ1-2; D unresolved. Trimming took off 7 bases at V and 5 bases at J, with 11 bases between the two ends. CDR3 length equals 11 residues. In germline, CDR1 is DFQATT, CDR2 SNEGSKA (reference sequence). CDR3 nucleotides: TGCAGTGGAATCGGGTATTATGGCTACACCTTC. As protein: CSGIGYYGYTF.

The chain has TRBV28 and TRBJ2-3; 9 bases align to TRBD2. J gave up 4 bases and V 6 bases, and 5 bases lay outside the gene matches. CDR3 length: 14 amino acids. The germline V gene has CDR1 MDHEN and CDR2 SYDVKM. CDR3 sequence: CASRAGGLPDTQYF. CDR3 nucleotide sequence: TGTGCCAGCAGGGCGGGAGGGCTCCCAGATACGCAGTATTTT.

This chain uses TRBV7-9 with TRBJ1-2; 9 nucleotides match TRBD1. The germline CDR1 and CDR2 sequences are SEHNR and FQNEAQ (reference sequence). There are 16 residues in the CDR3. The junction had 7 bases not matched to a gene; V was cut back by 5 bases and J by 0 bases. This chain's CDR3 is CASSGTGKGSNYGYTF. Written as DNA, the CDR3 is TGTGCCAGCAGCGGGACAGGGAAGGGGTCTAACTATGGCTACACCTTC.

The CDR3 DNA follows: TGTGCCAGCAGCTTGGGGGGTCTAGGCTATGGCTACACCTTC. Translated: CASSLGGLGYGYTF. This sequence joins TRBV11-2 and TRBJ1-2; perhaps TRBD1 as D (5 bases). The germline V and J ends were trimmed by 3 bases and 4 bases, with 12 bases remaining between them. Looked up from germline, CDR1 is SGHAT and CDR2 is FQNNGV. The CDR3 spans 14 residues.

The chain recombines TRBV5-1 with TRBJ2-7; the match to TRBD2 covers 8 bases. Per germline, CDR1 SGHRS and CDR2 YFSETQ. The CDR3 spans 14 residues. V was pared by 0 bases and J by 4 bases, with 3 bases of the junction left unmatched. This CDR3 is CASSLGSGSYEQYF. The CDR3 nucleotides read TGCGCCAGCAGCTTGGGAAGCGGGAGTTACGAGCAGTACTTC.

The chain employs TRBV30 and TRBJ1-1; TRBD1 matches at 9 bases. J was trimmed by 2 bases and V by 3 bases; bases with no gene match: 10. This CDR3 has 16 amino acids. The V gene's germline CDR1 is GTSNPN and CDR2 SVGIG (reference sequence). The CDR3 sequence is CAWSLQGARVNTEAFF. The DNA of the CDR3 is TGTGCCTGGAGCCTACAGGGGGCGAGAGTAAACACTGAAGCTTTCTTT.